The clone carrying this T cell receptor (beta chain) occurred a few times. The target antigen is unknown. From germline, CDR1 is MNHNS and CDR2 SASEGT. Trimming removed 11 bases from V and 2 bases from J; junction bases left unmatched: 10. CDR3 length: 15 residues. This sample was taken from a study of cytomegalovirus exposure and HLA in healthy donors. General study findings and limits: For TCR beta chains, V- and J-gene trimming was later linked to a missense DCLRE1C variant.

The primer mix had 60 Vbeta and 13 Jbeta primers. The repertoire was sequenced with immunoSEQ multiplex PCR; TCRdb's copy has only in-frame clones and lacks some. The table has around 90,000 clones, roughly 67% seen once. J is TRBJ2-5 and V is TRBV6-1; TRBD1 matches 11 bases. The TCR comes from a human donor in good health. Specimen: PBMCs. CDR3 sequence: CAGRDRGTEQETQYF. The CDR3 DNA is TGTGCCGGACGGGACAGGGGGACGGAGCAAGAGACCCAGTACTTC.